This T cell receptor beta chain was recovered during a study of T cell changes during pregnancy in multiple sclerosis. With V trimmed by 5 bases and J by 5 bases, 5 bases remained unmatched. Per the germline V gene, CDR1 is SGHNT and CDR2 is YYREEE (reference sequence). The CDR3 covers 16 residues. The protocol was immunoSEQ multiplex PCR, while the TCRdb copy is restricted to in-frame clones and leaves out a portion. Altogether 90,000 to 120,000 clones are present, about 90% being singletons, with the ten largest covering roughly 0.78%. The TCR sequence derives from a female donor in good health, enrolled as a control in a pregnancy study. J is TRBJ2-1 and V is TRBV5-4; 15 bases fit TRBD2. This specimen was peripheral blood, taken in the third trimester of pregnancy. The CDR3 spells CASSPGLAGGHNEQFF. The CDR3 coding sequence is TGTGCCAGCAGTCCGGGACTAGCGGGGGGACACAATGAGCAGTTCTTC.